Below, 15 T cell receptor beta chains from the same sample are listed, as sequenced in a study of technical replicates of blood from several donors (dated by TCRdb to about 2017). Library preparation used the immunoSEQ multiplex PCR assay. As stored in TCRdb, this immuneACCESS dataset retains in-frame rearrangements with V and J assigned. A fraction of the clones does not appear; measured against another copy, unresolved V genes explain less than half of the discrepancy, and the remainder lacks a known reason. The sample table records around 85,000 clones; around 94% of these occur just once. The leading ten clones occupy 0.2% to 0.3% of the sample. Sequencing was carried out using T cells isolated from PBMCs. These receptors came from a human donor in good health.

The chain has TRBV7-9 and TRBJ1-4; 8 positions agree with TRBD1. The CDR3 sequence is 18 residues long. Germline CDR1 reads SEHNR; CDR2 reads FQNEAQ (reference sequence). Losses at the gene ends were 4 bases for V and 4 bases for J; bases not matched to a gene: 14. CDR3 amino acids: CASSYGIGQGAINEKLFF. Here the CDR3 DNA reads TGTGCCAGCAGCTACGGAATAGGCCAGGGGGCAATTAATGAAAAACTGTTTTTT.

The chain recombines TRBV6-5 with TRBJ2-1; 9 bases agree with TRBD2. The ends lost 6 bases at V and 0 bases at J; junction bases unmatched: 3. The CDR3 spans 15 residues. Germline V gene sequence: CDR1 MNHEY, CDR2 SVGAGI. CDR3: CASRVTSGSYNEQFF. DNA of the CDR3: TGTGCCAGCAGAGTGACTAGCGGCTCCTACAATGAGCAGTTCTTC.

V and J are TRBV9 and TRBJ1-4; 11 nucleotides line up with TRBD1. The CDR3 loop spans 16 amino acids. V was clipped by 9 bases and J by 6 bases; unmatched bases: 13. From germline, CDR1 is SGDLS and CDR2 YYNGEE. The chain's CDR3 is CATTRGSGQGDEKLFF. As DNA, the CDR3 is TGTGCCACCACGAGAGGGTCGGGACAGGGGGATGAAAAACTGTTTTTT.

This chain joins TRBV5-4 and TRBJ2-7; TRBD2 matches 7 bases. V shed 7 bases, J shed 6 bases, and the junction held 7 bases outside the gene matches. This CDR3 is built from 12 residues. Germline CDR1 SGHNT, CDR2 YYREEE (reference sequence). The CDR3 DNA reads TGTGCCAGCGCGAGCGGGACGGGCGAGCAGTACTTC. It codes for CASASGTGEQYF.

The chain is built from TRBV15 and TRBJ2-1; D is unresolved. Per the germline V gene, CDR1 is LNHNV and CDR2 is YYDKDF (reference sequence). Trimming took 0 bases from V and 6 from J, leaving 9 bases between them. This CDR3 is built from 14 residues. CDR3 sequence reads: CATSRDSSSNEQFF. The CDR3 DNA sequence: TGTGCCACCAGCAGAGACTCTTCGAGCAATGAGCAGTTCTTC.

In this sample, this clone turned up once. The rearrangement joins TRBV19 to TRBJ1-2; 7 bases map to TRBD1. J was trimmed by 4 bases and V by 3 bases; bases with no gene match: 8. Germline V gives CDR1 LNHDA, CDR2 SQIVND (reference sequence). This CDR3 is built from 15 residues. The CDR3 bases are TGTGCCAGTAGTATCGGGCAGGGGGGAACCTATGGCTACACCTTC. It specifies CASSIGQGGTYGYTF.

J is TRBJ2-2 and V is TRBV5-1; 8 bases are shared with TRBD2. CDR3 length: 18 amino acids. Germline V gives CDR1 SGHRS, CDR2 YFSETQ. Trimming removed 3 bases from V and 5 bases from J; junction bases left unmatched: 15. CDR3 coding DNA: TGCGCCAGCAGCTGGACTTCGTCAGCGGGAGTTTATACCGGGGAGCTGTTTTTT. Encoded protein: CASSWTSSAGVYTGELFF. Using reference TRBV5-1 and TRBJ2-2 for the parts outside the CDR3, the full variable domain is KAGVTQTPRYLIKTRGQQVTLSCSPISGHRSVSWYQQTPGQGLQFLFEYFSETQRNKGNFPGRFSGRQFSNSRSEMNVSTLELGDSALYLCASSWTSSAGVYTGELFFGEGSRLTVL.

This chain joins TRBV7-9 and TRBJ2-1, with D maybe TRBD2 (6 bases). V was clipped by 5 bases and J by 0 bases, with 14 bases between them. The CDR3 is made up of 16 amino acids. CDR1 and CDR2 (germline): SEHNR, FQNEAQ (reference sequence). The CDR3 here is CASSLTSPLSYNEQFF. CDR3 bases: TGTGCCAGCAGCCTAACTAGCCCACTCTCCTACAATGAGCAGTTCTTC.

CDR3 DNA sequence: TGTGCCAGCAGTCACGACAGGGAGGACGAAAAACTGTTTTTT. It specifies CASSHDREDEKLFF. The rearrangement uses TRBV6-6 and TRBJ1-4, with 7 bases fitting TRBD1. Germline loops: CDR1 MNHNY, CDR2 SVGAGI (reference sequence). The CDR3 has 14 amino acids. V lost 5 bases, J lost 8 bases, and 8 bases stayed unmatched.

This clone appeared a single time. This sequence joins TRBV2 and TRBJ1-2, with D perhaps TRBD1 (6 bases). The CDR3 loop spans 14 amino acids. The V and J ends lost 6 bases and 4 bases respectively, with 15 bases between them. From germline, CDR1 is SNHLY and CDR2 FYNNEI. CDR3 sequence: CASRVPGTIYGYTF. DNA for the CDR3: TGTGCCAGCAGGGTACCGGGGACAATCTATGGCTACACCTTC.

The DNA for the CDR3 is TGCGCCAGCAGCTTGCAGGACGAGCAGTACTTC. This sequence encodes CASSLQDEQYF. V and J are TRBV5-1 and TRBJ2-7; D call uncertain. V lost 1 base and J lost 5, with 4 bases in between. CDR1 and CDR2 (germline): SGHRS, YFSETQ. The CDR3 is made up of 11 amino acids.

This chain links TRBV9 with TRBJ1-2; 8 nucleotides align to TRBD1. Germline trimming cut 3 bases from V and 4 bases from J; bases unmatched to any gene: 14. Germline V gene data show CDR1 as SGDLS and CDR2 as YYNGEE. The CDR3 loop spans 17 amino acids. CDR3 sequence: CASSARGSQGVAYGYTF. The CDR3 nucleotides read TGTGCCAGCAGCGCCAGAGGGTCACAGGGGGTCGCCTATGGCTACACCTTC.

The chain employs TRBV12-5 and TRBJ2-7, with 7 bases that match TRBD1. This CDR3 comprises 14 residues. With V trimmed by 3 bases and J by 0 bases, 2 bases remained unmatched. CDR1 is LGHNT, CDR2 FRNRAP, per germline. DNA for the CDR3: TGTGCTAGTGGTTTAGGGACAGACTCCTACGAGCAGTACTTC. This sequence encodes CASGLGTDSYEQYF.

This chain joins TRBV6-1 and TRBJ1-4; 10 positions match TRBD1. Germline trimming cut 4 bases from V and 6 bases from J; bases unmatched to any gene: 8. Germline V gives CDR1 MNHNS, CDR2 SASEGT. This CDR3 region has 16 residues. This chain's CDR3 is CASSGQGARVDEKLFF. CDR3 DNA: TGTGCCAGCAGTGGACAGGGGGCGCGAGTGGATGAAAAACTGTTTTTT.

This chain joins TRBV6-4 and TRBJ2-1, with 9 nucleotides matching TRBD1. Germline CDR1 reads MRHNA; CDR2 reads SNTAGT. The CDR3 spans 14 residues. The junction had 4 bases not matched to a gene; V was cut back by 5 bases and J by 5 bases. CDR3 amino acids: CASSYGTGHNEQFF. DNA for the CDR3: TGTGCCAGCAGTTACGGGACAGGGCACAATGAGCAGTTCTTC.